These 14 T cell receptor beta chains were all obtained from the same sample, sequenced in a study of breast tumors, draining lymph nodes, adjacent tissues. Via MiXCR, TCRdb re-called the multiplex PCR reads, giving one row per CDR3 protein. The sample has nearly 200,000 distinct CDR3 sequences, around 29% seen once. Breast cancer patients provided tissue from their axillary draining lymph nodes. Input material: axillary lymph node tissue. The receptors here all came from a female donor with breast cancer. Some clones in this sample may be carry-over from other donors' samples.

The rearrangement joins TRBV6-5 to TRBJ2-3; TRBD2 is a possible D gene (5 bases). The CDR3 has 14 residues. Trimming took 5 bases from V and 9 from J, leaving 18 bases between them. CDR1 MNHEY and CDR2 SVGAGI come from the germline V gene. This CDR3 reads CASSPPGRSDTQYF. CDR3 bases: TGTGCCAGCAGTCCCCCGGGGAGAAGCGACACGCAGTATTTT.

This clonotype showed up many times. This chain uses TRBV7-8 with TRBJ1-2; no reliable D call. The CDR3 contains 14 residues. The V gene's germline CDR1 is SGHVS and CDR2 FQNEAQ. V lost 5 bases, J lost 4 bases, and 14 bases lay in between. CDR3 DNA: TGTGCCAGCAGCGCCCGCGACCGCGGCTATGGCTACACCTTC. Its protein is CASSARDRGYGYTF.

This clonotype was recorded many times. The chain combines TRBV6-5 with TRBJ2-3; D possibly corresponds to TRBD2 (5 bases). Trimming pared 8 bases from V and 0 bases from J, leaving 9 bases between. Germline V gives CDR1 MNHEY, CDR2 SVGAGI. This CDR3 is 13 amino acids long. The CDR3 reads CASQAESTDTQYF. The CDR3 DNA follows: TGTGCCAGCCAAGCGGAGAGCACAGATACGCAGTATTTT.

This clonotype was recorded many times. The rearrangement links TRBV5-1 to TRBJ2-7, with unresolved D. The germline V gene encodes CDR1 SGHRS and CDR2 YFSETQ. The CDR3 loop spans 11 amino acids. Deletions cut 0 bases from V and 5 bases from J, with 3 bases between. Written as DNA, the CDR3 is TGCGCCAGCAGCTTGGTCAACGAGCAGTACTTC. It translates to CASSLVNEQYF. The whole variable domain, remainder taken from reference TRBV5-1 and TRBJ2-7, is KAGVTQTPRYLIKTRGQQVTLSCSPISGHRSVSWYQQTPGQGLQFLFEYFSETQRNKGNFPGRFSGRQFSNSRSEMNVSTLELGDSALYLCASSLVNEQYFGPGTRLTVT.

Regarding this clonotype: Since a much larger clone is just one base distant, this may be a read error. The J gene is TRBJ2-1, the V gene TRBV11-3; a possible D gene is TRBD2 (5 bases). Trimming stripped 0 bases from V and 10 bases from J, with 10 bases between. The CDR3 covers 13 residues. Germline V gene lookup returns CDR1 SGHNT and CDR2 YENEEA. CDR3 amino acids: CASSLERVREQFF. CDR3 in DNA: TGTGCCAGCAGCTTAGAGAGGGTCAGGGAGCAGTTCTTC. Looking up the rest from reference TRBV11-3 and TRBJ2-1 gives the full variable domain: EAGVVQSPRYKIIEKKQPVAFWCNPISGHNTLYWYLQNLGQGPELLIRYENEEAVDDSQLPKDRFSAERLKGVDSTLKIQPAELGDSAVYLCASSLERVREQFFGPGTRLTVL.

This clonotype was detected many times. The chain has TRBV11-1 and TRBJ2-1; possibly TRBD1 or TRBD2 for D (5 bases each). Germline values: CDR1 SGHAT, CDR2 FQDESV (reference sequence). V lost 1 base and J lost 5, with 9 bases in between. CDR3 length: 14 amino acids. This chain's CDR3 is CASSLGGAHNEQFF. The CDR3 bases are TGTGCCAGCAGCTTAGGAGGGGCACACAATGAGCAGTTCTTC.

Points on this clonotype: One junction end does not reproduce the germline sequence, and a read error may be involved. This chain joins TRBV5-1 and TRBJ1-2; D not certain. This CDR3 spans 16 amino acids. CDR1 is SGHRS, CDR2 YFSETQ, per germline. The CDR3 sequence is CASSFDAAAQRYGYTF. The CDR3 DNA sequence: TGTGCCAGCAGCTTTGATGCGGCAGCTCAGCGCTATGGCTACACCTTC.

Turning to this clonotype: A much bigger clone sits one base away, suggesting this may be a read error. The CDR3 DNA follows: TGTGCCAGCTTACCAACGACTAGCGGGAGTGGCGAGCAGTACTTC. This encodes CASLPTTSGSGEQYF. V usage is TRBV18 and J usage is TRBJ2-7; 12 bases are shared with TRBD2. The CDR3 is made up of 15 amino acids. Germline V CDR1 and CDR2: KGHSH, LQKENI.

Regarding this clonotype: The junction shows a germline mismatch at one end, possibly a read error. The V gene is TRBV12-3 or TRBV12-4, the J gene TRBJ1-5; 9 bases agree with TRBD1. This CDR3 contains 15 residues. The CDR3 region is CASSFAGQGGLGPAF. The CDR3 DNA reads TGTGCCAGCAGTTTCGCGGGACAGGGAGGGTTGGGCCCAGCATTT.

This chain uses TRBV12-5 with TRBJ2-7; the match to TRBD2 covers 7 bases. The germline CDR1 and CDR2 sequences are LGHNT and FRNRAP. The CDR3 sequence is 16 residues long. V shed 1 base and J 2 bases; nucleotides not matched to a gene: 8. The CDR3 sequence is CASGLGGGVRTYEQYF. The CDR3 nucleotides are TGTGCTAGTGGTTTGGGGGGGGGGGTACGGACCTACGAGCAGTACTTC.

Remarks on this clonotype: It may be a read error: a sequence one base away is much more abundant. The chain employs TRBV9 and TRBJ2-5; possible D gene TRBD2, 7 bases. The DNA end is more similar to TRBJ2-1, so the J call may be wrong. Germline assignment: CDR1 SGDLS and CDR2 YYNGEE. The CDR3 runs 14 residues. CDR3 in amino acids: CASSSKVGGGTQFF. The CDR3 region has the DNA TGTGCCAGCAGCTCAAAAGTAGGGGGGGGGACCCAGTTCTTC.

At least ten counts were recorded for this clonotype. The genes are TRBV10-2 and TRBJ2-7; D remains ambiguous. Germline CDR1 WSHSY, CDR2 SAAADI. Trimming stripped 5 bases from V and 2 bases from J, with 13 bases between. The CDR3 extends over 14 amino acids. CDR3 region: CASSPDPGPYEQYF. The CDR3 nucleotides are TGCGCCAGCAGTCCCGACCCCGGGCCCTACGAGCAGTACTTC.

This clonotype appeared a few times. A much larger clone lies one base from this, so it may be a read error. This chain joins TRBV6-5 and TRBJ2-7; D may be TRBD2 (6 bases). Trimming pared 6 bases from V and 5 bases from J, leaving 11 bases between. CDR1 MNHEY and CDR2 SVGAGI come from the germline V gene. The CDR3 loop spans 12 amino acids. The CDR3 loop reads CASRPTSNEQYF. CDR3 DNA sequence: TGTGCCAGCAGACCAACTAGCAACGAGCAGTACTTC.

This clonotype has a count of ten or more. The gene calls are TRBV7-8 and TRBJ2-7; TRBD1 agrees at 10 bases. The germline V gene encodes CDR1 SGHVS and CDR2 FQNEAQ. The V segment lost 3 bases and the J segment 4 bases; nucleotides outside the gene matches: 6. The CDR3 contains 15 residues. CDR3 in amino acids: CASSFRGTGDYEQYF. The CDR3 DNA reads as TGTGCCAGCAGCTTCAGGGGGACAGGGGATTACGAGCAGTACTTC.